Following are 11 T cell receptor beta chains from one sample sequenced in a study of cytomegalovirus exposure and HLA in healthy donors. The study ran its PCR with 60 Vbeta and 13 Jbeta primers. This table comes from immunoSEQ multiplex PCR, and its TCRdb copy is limited to in-frame clones, with some not included. The sample holds about 210,000 clones; over 60% are singletons and the top ten take approximately 1.8%. The specimen sequenced was PBMCs. The receptors were gathered from a male donor in good health and CMV-seronegative.

The CDR3 nucleotides are TGTGCCTGGAGCAATGGTACCGGTGAAAAACTGTTTTTT. Its translation: CAWSNGTGEKLFF. The rearrangement links TRBV30 to TRBJ1-4; no clear D gene. V lost 3 bases and J 7 bases, leaving 12 bases between the germline ends. The CDR3 has 13 amino acids. Germline V gene sequence: CDR1 GTSNPN, CDR2 SVGIG (reference sequence).

The chain links TRBV2 to TRBJ2-6, with TRBD1 matching over 7 bases. Germline V gene data show CDR1 as SNHLY and CDR2 as FYNNEI. The CDR3 covers 14 residues. With V trimmed by 10 bases and J by 2 bases, 5 bases remained unmatched. The CDR3 loop is CATNQGAGANVLTF. The CDR3 DNA is TGTGCCACCAACCAGGGGGCTGGGGCCAACGTCCTGACTTTC.

The chain has TRBV21-1 and TRBJ2-5; the table's D call, TRBD2, was not checked against the DNA. TRBV21-1 is a pseudogene. The CDR3 runs 15 residues. CDR3 region: CASSPGLAGRETQYF. The DNA for the CDR3 is TGTGCCAGCAGCCCGGGACTAGCGGGAAGAGAGACCCAGTACTTC.

The V and J genes are TRBV25-1 and TRBJ2-1; weak D call: TRBD1 (5 bases). The V gene lost 9 bases and the J gene lost 3 bases, with 12 bases spanning the gap. Germline CDR1 reads MGHDK; CDR2 reads SYGVNS. The CDR3 consists of 13 residues. The CDR3 spells CARQGLFYNEQFF. CDR3 bases: TGTGCCAGGCAGGGCCTATTCTACAATGAGCAGTTCTTC.

Concerning this clone: Other DNA sequences in this sample translate to the same CDR3. The V gene is TRBV4-3, the J gene TRBJ2-5, with D maybe TRBD2 (5 bases). This CDR3 is built from 13 residues. Per germline, CDR1 LGHNA and CDR2 YSLEER. The germline V and J ends were trimmed by 1 base and 5 bases, with 8 bases remaining between them. For the CDR3, the DNA is TGCGCCAGCAGCCAAGGAGAGGGTGAGACCCAGTACTTC. Its protein product is CASSQGEGETQYF.

The chain employs TRBV19 and TRBJ1-4; D gene ambiguous. Trimming removed 7 bases from V and 8 bases from J, with 17 bases in between. Germline CDR1 reads LNHDA; CDR2 reads SQIVND (reference sequence). The CDR3 runs to 14 residues. The CDR3 protein is CASMMPAGGEKLFF. In nucleotides, the CDR3 is TGTGCCAGTATGATGCCCGCAGGAGGGGAAAAACTGTTTTTT.

The CDR3 here is CASSPATLAGYPPVLSETQYF. The DNA for the CDR3 is TGTGCCAGCTCACCAGCTACACTAGCGGGGTACCCGCCGGTGTTGTCGGAGACCCAGTACTTC. The chain combines TRBV18 with TRBJ2-5; the match to TRBD2 covers 10 bases. Per the germline V gene, CDR1 is KGHSH and CDR2 is LQKENI. The CDR3 is 21 amino acids. V was pared by 2 bases and J by 5 bases, with 23 bases of the junction left unmatched.

The chain uses TRBV5-4 and TRBJ1-3; no firm D call. The CDR3 consists of 14 residues. CDR1 is SGHNT and CDR2 is YYREEE in the germline V gene (reference sequence). The V end lost 3 bases, the J end lost 0 bases, and 7 bases lay between the germline ends. The DNA of the CDR3 is TGTGCCAGCAGCTCAGGCCTCTCTGGAAACACCATATATTTT. Translation: CASSSGLSGNTIYF.

The CDR3 DNA reads TGTGCCAGCAGTTTACTCACTAGCGGGGGCCAGAGGGAGCAGTTCTTC. Translation gives CASSLLTSGGQREQFF. The chain links TRBV27 to TRBJ2-1; 11 bases match TRBD2. The germline V gene encodes CDR1 MNHEY and CDR2 SMNVEV (reference sequence). CDR3 length: 16 residues. V lost 2 bases and J lost 10; bases outside the gene matches: 10.

V and J are TRBV7-2 and TRBJ1-1; D not resolved. V lost 5 bases and J 1 base, leaving 8 bases between the germline ends. CDR1 SGHTA and CDR2 FQGNSA come from the germline V gene. CDR3 length: 13 amino acids. This CDR3 is CASSREGNTEAFF. Here the CDR3 DNA reads TGTGCCAGCAGCCGTGAGGGGAACACTGAAGCTTTCTTT.

CDR3 sequence (DNA): TGTGCCAGCAGTTGGGAGGGGTACATAGCCAAAAACATTCAGTACTTC. This encodes CASSWEGYIAKNIQYF. The chain links TRBV27 to TRBJ2-4; 7 positions agree with TRBD2. The CDR3 contains 16 residues. The ends lost 4 bases at V and 0 bases at J; junction bases unmatched: 6. CDR1 is MNHEY, CDR2 SMNVEV, per germline (reference sequence).